This T cell receptor (beta chain) was profiled in a study of blood T cell repertoires in COVID-19. At the level of the study: The origin of the acute and convalescent COVID-19 samples was the United States, Italy and Spain. PBMCs, B-cell-depleted T cells, or T cells provided the cDNA or gDNA that made up the material.

The CDR3 sequence is 14 residues long. V gave up 6 bases and J gave up 1 base; unmatched junction bases: 4. Germline lookup yields CDR1 SNHLY and CDR2 FYNNEI. The authors' processing: It was from reference gene primer amplification that nucleated cell counts were estimated. The repertoire was sequenced with immunoSEQ multiplex PCR; TCRdb's copy has only in-frame clones and lacks some. V and J calls and clone size are given by that table; D and trimming were obtained from the DNA. The data show roughly 120,000 clones, with around 89% seen just once and about 3.5% held by the top ten. This TCR was recovered from a woman aged 45-65 years with acute or convalescent COVID-19. The sequencing sample was made of peripheral blood. This chain connects TRBV2 to TRBJ2-5, with TRBD1 matching over 8 bases. The CDR3 sequence is CASRATGGQETQYF. In nucleotides, the CDR3 is TGTGCCAGCAGAGCTACAGGGGGCCAAGAGACCCAGTACTTC.